This TCR beta chain was observed in a study of cytomegalovirus exposure and HLA in healthy donors. The PCR used 60 Vbeta and 13 Jbeta primers. Using immunoSEQ multiplex PCR, the repertoire was profiled, and TCRdb retains in-frame clones only, with some absent. Among roughly 100,000 clones listed, around 75% were seen once. This CDR3 has 16 amino acids. Germline values: CDR1 SGHTA, CDR2 FQGNSA. The V and J ends lost 1 base and 3 bases respectively, with 15 bases between them. Findings of the study overall: Under in vitro conditions, three CMV-associated chains were confirmed as specific for CMV antigens.

As to this clone: Its antigen remains unidentified.

The J gene is TRBJ1-1, the V gene TRBV7-2; D not certain. The sequenced sample consisted of PBMCs. The clonotype originates from a man aged 25-45 years in good health and CMV-seropositive. This chain's CDR3 is CASSLGWGQRDTEAFF. The CDR3 DNA reads as TGTGCCAGCAGCTTAGGGTGGGGTCAGAGGGACACTGAAGCTTTCTTT. Full variable domain (rest looked up from reference TRBV7-2 and TRBJ1-1): GAGVSQSPSNKVTEKGKDVELRCDPISGHTALYWYRQSLGQGLEFLIYFQGNSAPDKSGLPSDRFSAERTGGSVSTLTIQRTQQEDSAVYLCASSLGWGQRDTEAFFGQGTRLTVV.